These 5 T cell receptor beta chains were all obtained from the same sample, sequenced in a study of blood T cell repertoires in COVID-19. TCRdb keeps only in-frame clones here, not all; method: immunoSEQ multiplex PCR. The sample lists some 350,000 clones, almost 90% occurring once. The sample was peripheral blood. Every receptor here comes from a woman aged 70-85 years with COVID-19, enrolled during active disease.

This chain connects TRBV5-4 to TRBJ1-3; D ambiguous. Germline loops: CDR1 SGHNT, CDR2 YYREEE (reference sequence). CDR3 size: 14 residues. The V and J ends lost 0 bases and 4 bases respectively, with 8 bases between them. CDR3 DNA: TGTGCCAGCAGCTTGGGAGGGATCGGAAACACCATATATTTT. This translates into CASSLGGIGNTIYF.

Comments on this clone: The sample has other DNA sequences that encode this CDR3 too. The chain has TRBV7-2 and TRBJ2-7; D is ambiguous. The CDR3 contains 11 residues. Germline V lookup: CDR1 SGHTA, CDR2 FQGNSA. V shed 5 bases and J shed 1 base, with 3 bases lying between them. The CDR3 nucleotides are TGTGCCAGCAGCACTTCCTACGAGCAGTACTTC. It yields the protein CASSTSYEQYF.

The chain recombines TRBV5-1 with TRBJ2-7, with D perhaps TRBD2 (5 bases). The CDR3 totals 14 residues. Trimming took 0 bases from V and 0 from J, leaving 7 bases between them. CDR1 and CDR2 (germline): SGHRS, YFSETQ. The CDR3, as DNA: TGCGCCAGCAGCTTGGGCGGGCCCTCCTACGAGCAGTACTTC. This gives the protein CASSLGGPSYEQYF.

The chain links TRBV19 to TRBJ1-1; tentatively, D is TRBD1 (6 bases). Germline V gives CDR1 LNHDA, CDR2 SQIVND (reference sequence). The CDR3 loop spans 13 amino acids. The germline V and J ends were trimmed by 8 bases and 2 bases, with 12 bases remaining between them. Here the CDR3 reads CASYRDTNTEAFF. DNA for the CDR3: TGTGCCAGTTACCGGGACACAAACACTGAAGCTTTCTTT.

V is TRBV6-5 and J is TRBJ2-7; 8 nucleotides line up with TRBD1. The CDR3 runs 15 residues. Trimming removed 0 bases from V and 6 bases from J; junction bases left unmatched: 7. The germline V gene has CDR1 MNHEY and CDR2 SVGAGI. The CDR3 protein is CASSYSRTGRREQYF. The CDR3 DNA sequence: TGTGCCAGCAGTTACTCCCGGACAGGGAGGCGCGAGCAGTACTTC.